This entry concerns a single T cell receptor beta chain. These data belong to a study of identical twins. V lost 4 bases and J 3 bases, leaving 6 bases between the germline ends. Germline assignment: CDR1 SEHNR and CDR2 FQNEAQ (reference sequence). The CDR3 sequence is 13 residues long. TCRdb reprocessed the 5' RACE reads with MiXCR, giving one entry per CDR3 protein. Of 550,000 to 700,000 distinct CDR3 sequences in the sample, 21% were seen once. These data are also associated with another study on T cells expressing NK-cell markers. From that report: Sorted CD3+CD56-NKG2C+, CD3+CD56+NKG2C- and CD3+CD56+NKG2C+ T cells were the source of the TCR beta repertoires.

Source material: PBMCs. The rearrangement joins TRBV7-9 to TRBJ2-2; no firm D call. The TCR was taken from a woman between 18 and 29 years old in good health. Here the CDR3 reads CASSSLYTGELFF. In nucleotides, the CDR3 is TGTGCCAGCAGCTCCCTATACACCGGGGAGCTGTTTTTT.